The present TCR beta chain was sequenced within a study of T cell responses to AZD1222 COVID-19 vaccine. General study points: Most donors were white British, females outnumbered males, and clonal diversity was possibly underestimated. Mapped onto spike, vaccine-associated CD4 TCRs spanned it and were dominant at 160-218 and 743-854. Unmutated regions of variants are reportedly targeted by nearly half of spike-specific TCRs.

Comment on this clone: What it recognizes is unknown.

The data were produced by immunoSEQ multiplex PCR, yet TCRdb's version contains in-frame clones alone and is incomplete. The sample has approximately 130,000 clones; about 93% are singletons. The CDR3 length is 15 residues. V lost 2 bases, J lost 7 bases, and 7 bases stayed unmatched. Per germline, CDR1 MNHNS and CDR2 SASEGT. The sample here was peripheral blood, taken on day 0 of AZD1222 vaccination. This rearrangement joins TRBV6-1 to TRBJ1-5; 8 positions agree with TRBD1. This TCR was sampled from an adult in good health. The CDR3 spells CASSERTGYGQPQHF. CDR3 coding DNA: TGTGCCAGCAGTGAAAGGACAGGGTACGGCCAGCCCCAGCATTTT.